The 16 T cell receptor beta chains reported below all come from one sample, sequenced in a study of cytomegalovirus exposure and HLA in healthy donors. The PCR employed 60 Vbeta primers together with 13 Jbeta primers. TCRdb keeps only in-frame clones here, not all; method: immunoSEQ multiplex PCR. The table for this sample gives 150,000 to 200,000 clones. The sample was PBMCs. The receptors originated from a woman in her sixties or seventies in good health and CMV-seronegative.

This chain joins TRBV9 and TRBJ2-5, with TRBD1 identical over 10 bases. Germline CDR1 SGDLS, CDR2 YYNGEE. V shed 3 bases, J shed 5 bases, and the junction held 7 bases outside the gene matches. The CDR3 extends over 15 amino acids. The CDR3 DNA follows: TGTGCCAGCAGCGCTGCGACAGGGGGCAGGGAGACCCAGTACTTC. It specifies CASSAATGGRETQYF.

The CDR3 region is CASSGSTGGLGYTF. The CDR3 coding sequence is TGTGCCAGCAGTGGATCGACAGGCGGCCTAGGCTACACCTTC. The chain carries TRBV6-1 and TRBJ1-2; the D gene is possibly TRBD1 (6 bases). Germline lookup yields CDR1 MNHNS and CDR2 SASEGT. The CDR3 is 14 residues long. The V gene lost 4 bases and the J gene lost 8 bases, with 17 bases spanning the gap.

The genes are TRBV29-1 and TRBJ2-1; 9 bases are shared with TRBD1. Trimming cost V 6 bases and J 6 bases; bases outside gene matches: 9. There are 14 residues in the CDR3. From germline, CDR1 is SQVTM and CDR2 ANQGSEA. The CDR3 reads CSVVGQGLPNEQFF. In nucleotides, the CDR3 is TGCAGCGTGGTGGGACAGGGACTTCCCAATGAGCAGTTCTTC.

The V gene is TRBV15, the J gene TRBJ1-3; D is uncertain. Trimming took 1 base from V and 0 from J, leaving 7 bases between them. In germline, CDR1 is LNHNV, CDR2 YYDKDF (reference sequence). This CDR3 is 15 amino acids long. CDR3 DNA: TGTGCCACCAGCAGAGCTGTCTACTCTGGAAACACCATATATTTT. This encodes CATSRAVYSGNTIYF. The full variable domain, rest sourced from reference TRBV15 and TRBJ1-3, is DAMVIQNPRYQVTQFGKPVTLSCSQTLNHNVMYWYQQKSSQAPKLLFHYYDKDFNNEADTPDNFQSRRPNTSFCFLDIRSPGLGDTAMYLCATSRAVYSGNTIYFGEGSWLTVV.

The chain carries TRBV25-1 and TRBJ2-3; TRBD2 is a possible D gene (5 bases). The CDR3 has 17 amino acids. Germline loops: CDR1 MGHDK, CDR2 SYGVNS. V lost 1 base and J lost 6, with 20 bases in between. CDR3 sequence (DNA): TGTGCCAGCAGTGAATTAATGGGTCCGAGAGGGCGGGATACGCAGTATTTT. Encoded protein: CASSELMGPRGRDTQYF.

DNA for the CDR3: TGTGCCAGCAGTGGGGGCAGGTATTTGGCTTTCTTT. Its translation: CASSGGRYLAFF. The gene calls are TRBV2 and TRBJ1-1, with D perhaps TRBD1 (5 bases). CDR1 is SNHLY, CDR2 FYNNEI, per germline. The CDR3 consists of 12 residues. Trimming pared 4 bases from V and 11 bases from J, leaving 14 bases between.

CDR3 loop: CASSPGLQNTEAFF. The CDR3 coding sequence is TGCGCCAGCAGCCCGGGACTCCAGAACACTGAAGCTTTCTTT. The chain couples TRBV4-1 to TRBJ1-1, with D tentatively TRBD1 (5 bases). Deletions cut 4 bases from V and 1 base from J, with 10 bases between. The germline CDR1 and CDR2 sequences are MGHRA and YSYEKL. This CDR3 is built from 14 residues.

The chain joins TRBV28 to TRBJ2-3; 7 positions match TRBD2. After removal of 11 bases from V and 2 bases from J, the junction contained 7 bases not matched to a gene. CDR1 is MDHEN and CDR2 is SYDVKM in the germline V gene. The CDR3 is 13 amino acids. The CDR3 spells CAWAGLHTDTQYF. The CDR3 DNA reads as TGTGCCTGGGCGGGACTACACACAGATACGCAGTATTTT.

The chain joins TRBV29-1 to TRBJ2-5, with a possible D match to TRBD1 (6 bases). The better agreement between TRBJ2-7 and the DNA end casts doubt on the J call. The CDR3 totals 14 residues. Looked up from germline, CDR1 is SQVTM and CDR2 is ANQGSEA. In DNA form, the CDR3 reads TGCAGCGTTCCCGGCAGGGGCAATCCCTACGAGCAGTACTTC. Translated: CSVPGRGNPYEQYF.

The chain employs TRBV6-5 and TRBJ1-2, with D uncertain. Germline V CDR1 and CDR2: MNHEY, SVGAGI. The V end lost 7 bases, the J end lost 4 bases, and 10 bases lay between the germline ends. The CDR3 has 12 residues. The CDR3 nucleotides are TGTGCCAGCATGAGCGGAAGCTATGGCTACACCTTC. Its protein is CASMSGSYGYTF.

The rearrangement joins TRBV12-5 to TRBJ1-4, with D maybe TRBD1 (5 bases). CDR3 length equals 16 residues. CDR1 and CDR2 from the germline V gene are LGHNT and FRNRAP. Trimming shortened V by 0 bases and J by 1 base, and 9 bases separated the two germline ends. Written as DNA, the CDR3 is TGTGCTAGTGGTTTGGTCCAGGGCGGAACTAATGAAAAACTGTTTTTT. It encodes CASGLVQGGTNEKLFF.

V gene TRBV6-5 combines with J gene TRBJ1-1; 8 bases map to TRBD1. CDR1 is MNHEY and CDR2 is SVGAGI in the germline V gene. Germline trimming cut 0 bases from V and 5 bases from J; bases unmatched to any gene: 5. The CDR3 contains 15 residues. As DNA, the CDR3 is TGTGCCAGCAGTTACTCGGCTACAGGGGGGACTGAAGCTTTCTTT. Translation gives CASSYSATGGTEAFF.

V gene TRBV15 combines with J gene TRBJ1-2; 7 bases are a match to TRBD1. Germline assignment: CDR1 LNHNV and CDR2 YYDKDF (reference sequence). The CDR3 is 14 residues long. V lost 6 bases to trimming and J lost 8 bases; unmatched junction nucleotides: 12. This CDR3 is CATSTGTASEGYTF. The CDR3 bases are TGTGCCACCAGTACCGGGACAGCCTCGGAAGGCTACACCTTC.

V gene TRBV25-1 combines with J gene TRBJ1-1; 7 bases agree with TRBD1. With 6 bases clipped from V and 4 bases from J, the junction kept 2 bases outside the gene matches. This CDR3 comprises 12 residues. Germline V CDR1 and CDR2: MGHDK, SYGVNS. Here the CDR3 reads CASRQGSTEAFF. Here the CDR3 DNA reads TGTGCCAGCAGACAGGGGAGCACTGAAGCTTTCTTT.

V is TRBV18 and J is TRBJ1-5; D is unresolved. V lost 3 bases to trimming and J lost 0 bases, with 6 bases between them. The CDR3 loop spans 14 amino acids. The V gene's germline CDR1 is KGHSH and CDR2 LQKENI. The CDR3 reads CASSPTNSNQPQHF. CDR3 DNA sequence: TGTGCCAGCTCACCTACTAATAGCAATCAGCCCCAGCATTTT.

This chain links TRBV7-9 with TRBJ1-2; TRBD1 is a possible D gene (6 bases). Trimming removed 0 bases from V and 7 bases from J, with 12 bases in between. Germline CDR1 reads SEHNR; CDR2 reads FQNEAQ (reference sequence). The CDR3 is 14 amino acids. The CDR3 bases are TGTGCCAGCAGCTTAGCGACCAACAGGGCTGGCTACACCTTC. Amino acids: CASSLATNRAGYTF.